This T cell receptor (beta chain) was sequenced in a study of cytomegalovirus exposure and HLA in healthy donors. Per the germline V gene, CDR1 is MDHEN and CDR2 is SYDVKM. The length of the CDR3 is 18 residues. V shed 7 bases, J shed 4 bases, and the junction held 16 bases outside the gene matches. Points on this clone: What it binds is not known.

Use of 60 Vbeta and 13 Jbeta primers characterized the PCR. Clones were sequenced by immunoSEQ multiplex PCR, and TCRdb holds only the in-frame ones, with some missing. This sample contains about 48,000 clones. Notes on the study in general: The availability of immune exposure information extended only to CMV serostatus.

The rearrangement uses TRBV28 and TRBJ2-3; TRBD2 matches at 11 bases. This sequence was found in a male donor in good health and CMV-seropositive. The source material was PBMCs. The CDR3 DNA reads TGTGCCAGCATCATTTCACCCGGGACTAGCGGAACTTCAGATACGCAGTATTTT. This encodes CASIISPGTSGTSDTQYF.